This T cell receptor beta chain stems from a study of cytomegalovirus exposure and HLA in healthy donors. For the study at large: Approximately 200 million T cells yielded around 120 million unique TCR beta sequences in earlier analysis.

General observations from the study: Later work showed greater clonal expansion in HLA-associated TCR beta chains than in equally common others. Association of a missense DCLRE1C variant with TCR beta V- and J-gene trimming was reported in a later analysis.

The CDR3 spans 15 residues. Germline trimming cut 0 bases from V and 1 base from J; bases unmatched to any gene: 1. Germline V gene data show CDR1 as SGHKS and CDR2 as YYEKEE (reference sequence). Details on this clone: The antigen remains unidentified.

Unrecorded immune exposure was likely among donors, who were nominally healthy when sampled. Primers included in the PCR were 60 Vbeta and 13 Jbeta primers. Produced via immunoSEQ multiplex PCR; TCRdb's table is partial and in-frame only. The sample shows 110,000 or so clones, over 65% of them seen only once. The rearrangement uses TRBV5-5 and TRBJ1-1; 9 bases are shared with TRBD1. The sequence was obtained from a woman aged 25 to 39 in good health and CMV-seropositive. The sample was PBMCs. The CDR3 loop reads CASSLEGQGNTEAFF. CDR3 nucleotide sequence: TGTGCCAGCAGCTTGGAGGGACAGGGGAACACTGAAGCTTTCTTT.